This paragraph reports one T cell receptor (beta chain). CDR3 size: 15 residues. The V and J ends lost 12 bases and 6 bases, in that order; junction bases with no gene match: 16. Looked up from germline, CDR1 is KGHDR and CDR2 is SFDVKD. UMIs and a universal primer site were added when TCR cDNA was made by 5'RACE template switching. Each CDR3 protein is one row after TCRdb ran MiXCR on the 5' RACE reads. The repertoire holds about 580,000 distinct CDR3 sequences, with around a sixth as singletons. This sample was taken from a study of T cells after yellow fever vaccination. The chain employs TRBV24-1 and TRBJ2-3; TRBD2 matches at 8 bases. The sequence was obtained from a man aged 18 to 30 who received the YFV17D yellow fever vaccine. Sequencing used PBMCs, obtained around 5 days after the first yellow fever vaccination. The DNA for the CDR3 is TGTGCCCCCCTCCAAAAAGTAGCGGGGTCGGATACGCAGTATTTT. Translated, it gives CAPLQKVAGSDTQYF.